This T cell receptor (beta chain) came from a study of CD8+ T cells in alopecia areata. Findings and limits, study-wide: On tofacitinib, scalp clonality and expanded CD8+ clones among top 100 fell significantly. Resident alphabeta T-cell populations of normal skin are likewise subject to sequencing in scalp samples.

This CDR3 region has 16 residues. The germline CDR1 and CDR2 sequences are SGHRS and YFSETQ. Trimming removed 0 bases from V and 2 bases from J; junction bases left unmatched: 4. RNA extraction and reverse transcription yielded cDNA as sequencing template. Sequencing was performed with immunoSEQ multiplex PCR; in TCRdb, only in-frame clones are kept and a portion is missing. Altogether some 190,000 clones are present, approximately 72% being singletons, with the ten largest covering 0.95% to 1.5%. Treatment specified: oral pan-JAK inhibitor, 5-10 mg twice daily. Comments on this clone: The antigen remains unidentified.

The chain has TRBV5-1 and TRBJ1-2, with TRBD1 matching over 10 bases. This material consisted of CD4+ T cells sorted from blood, taken between weeks 44 and 45, from a patient treated with tofacitinib. This receptor was identified in a human donor with alopecia areata. DNA for the CDR3: TGCGCCAGCAGCTTGGAAACGACAGGGGGCAACTATGGCTACACCTTC. Protein product: CASSLETTGGNYGYTF.